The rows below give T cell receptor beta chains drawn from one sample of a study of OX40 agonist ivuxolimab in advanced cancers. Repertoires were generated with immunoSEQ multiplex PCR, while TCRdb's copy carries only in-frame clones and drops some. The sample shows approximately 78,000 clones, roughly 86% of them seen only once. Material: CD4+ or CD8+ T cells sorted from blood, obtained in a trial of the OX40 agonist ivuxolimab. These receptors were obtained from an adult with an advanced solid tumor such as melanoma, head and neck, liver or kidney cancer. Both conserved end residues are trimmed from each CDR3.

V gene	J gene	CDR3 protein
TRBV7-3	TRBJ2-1	ASSLSAGGVVYEQF
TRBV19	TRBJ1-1	ASRMIMNTEAF
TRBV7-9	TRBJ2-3	ASSLDGTGRADTQY
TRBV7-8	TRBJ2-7	ASSIIQGEQY
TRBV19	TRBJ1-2	ASISSGLEMRGYT
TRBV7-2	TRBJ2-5	ASSSGHSQETQY
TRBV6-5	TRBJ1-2	ASSYAGGGGYT
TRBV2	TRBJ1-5	ASSEAWQGQPQH
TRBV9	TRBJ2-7	ASSVGGSSYEQY
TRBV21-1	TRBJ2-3	ASSNRASRARDTQY
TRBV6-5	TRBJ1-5	ASSPRDRVHQPQH
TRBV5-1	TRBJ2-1	ASSLRSGGNGEQF
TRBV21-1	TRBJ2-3	ASSESGANLRGGDTQY
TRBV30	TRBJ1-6	ASTGSRALH
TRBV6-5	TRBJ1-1	ASSYGGTEAF
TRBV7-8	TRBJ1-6	ASRLDSSYNSPLH
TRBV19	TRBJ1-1	ASYRGVLIPEAF
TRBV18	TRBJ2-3	ASSPPGLTDTQY
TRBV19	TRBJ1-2	ASTRDSDYGYT
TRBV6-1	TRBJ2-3	AGRDSWSTDTQY
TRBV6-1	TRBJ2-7	ASIPGLAGAYEQY
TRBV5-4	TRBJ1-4	ASSSQGKNEKLF